A selection of T cell receptor beta chains follows, all from one sample in a study of vaccination and CD4 T cells after COVID-19. In TCRdb, the PCR reads were re-called with MiXCR into one record per CDR3 protein. Of roughly 16,000 distinct CDR3 sequences listed, about 45% are singletons. Their specific antigens are unknown. The source material was CD4+ T cells from blood, cultured in vitro, sampled after SARS-CoV-2 vaccination. The receptors derive from a human donor who had recovered from COVID-19. The CDR3 runs from the conserved cysteine through the conserved F or W. A D gene is named only where the DNA matches it firmly. Some rows mark clone size as missing; the rest say once, few, many or name a class of expanded clone.

v_call,d_call,clone_size,j_call,cdr3_nt,cdr3_aa
TRBV6-1,NA,few,TRBJ1-1,TGTGCCAGCAAAGGGGTGAACACTGAAGCTTTCTTT,CASKGVNTEAFF
TRBV19,TRBD2,NA,TRBJ2-3,TGTGCCAGTAGTCCAAGACTAGCTTCAGATACGCAGTATTTT,CASSPRLASDTQYF
TRBV6-1,NA,NA,TRBJ1-1,TGTGCCAGTCGGCGATTCATGAACACTGAAGCTTTCTTT,CASRRFMNTEAFF
TRBV28,TRBD1,NA,TRBJ1-2,TGTGCCAGCAGTTTATTGTCAGGGGGGGATTATGGCTACACCTTC,CASSLLSGGDYGYTF
TRBV15,TRBD2,NA,TRBJ2-7,TGTGCCACCAGCCCACGGACTAGCGGGATGTGGGAGCAGTACTTC,CATSPRTSGMWEQYF
TRBV2,NA,NA,TRBJ2-2,TGTGCCAGCAGTGAATCCCCCGGCGGGGAGCTGTTTTTT,CASSESPGGELFF
TRBV6-1,TRBD2,few,TRBJ2-3,TGTGCCAGCAGCAGCGGGAGGTTCACAGATACGCAGTATTTT,CASSSGRFTDTQYF
TRBV15,NA,NA,TRBJ2-5,TGTGCCACCAGCAGAGATACCGCACAAGAGACCCAGTACTTC,CATSRDTAQETQYF
TRBV7-9,TRBD1,NA,TRBJ2-1,TGTGCCAGCAGCTCCCCCGGGACAGGGGGAAACAATGAGCAGTTCTTC,CASSSPGTGGNNEQFF
TRBV4-2,TRBD2,NA,TRBJ2-7,TGTGCCAGCAGCCCGGGACTAGCGGGGGCCTACGAGCAGTACTTC,CASSPGLAGAYEQYF
TRBV6-2/TRBV6-3,NA,once,TRBJ1-2,TGTGCCAGCAGTTCCCAAAGCTATGGCTACACCTTC,CASSSQSYGYTF
TRBV12-5,TRBD2,NA,TRBJ2-2,TGTGCTAGTGGTTTCGGGACTAGCGGGAGCACCGGGGAGCTGTTTTTT,CASGFGTSGSTGELFF
TRBV12-3/TRBV12-4,NA,NA,TRBJ2-3,TGTGCCAGCACCGACCTAGCCACAGATACGCAGTATTTT,CASTDLATDTQYF
TRBV5-1,NA,NA,TRBJ2-3,TGCGCCAGCAGCTTGGCCGGCGGGGCCACCTTCACAGATACGCAGTATTTT,CASSLAGGATFTDTQYF
TRBV5-6,TRBD2,NA,TRBJ2-3,TGTGCCAGCAGCCGGGGACTAGCGGGAGGGCCTAGCACAGATACGCAGTATTTT,CASSRGLAGGPSTDTQYF
TRBV12-3/TRBV12-4,NA,NA,TRBJ2-5,TGTGCCAGCAGTTTTGGAATTGGAGAGACCCAGTACTTC,CASSFGIGETQYF
TRBV12-3/TRBV12-4,TRBD2,few,TRBJ2-7,TGTGCCAGCCCCTCGGAGCGGGACTACGAGCAGTACTTC,CASPSERDYEQYF